The present entry profiles one T cell receptor (beta chain) with its context. This record comes from a study of Ad26.COV2.S vaccination and SARS-CoV-2 variants. The treatment denotes: roughly 19 received Ad26.COV2.S at low or high dose, single or two shots; a few received placebo; per-sample allocation not given. Sampling occurred on day 63 after the first vaccine or placebo injection. The method was immunoSEQ multiplex PCR; TCRdb's version includes in-frame clones alone and lacks a portion of them. Of about 400,000 clones listed, 83% are singletons. V was cut by 2 bases and J by 0 bases, with 6 bases left in between. CDR1 and CDR2 from the germline V gene are SGHDT and YYEEEE. The CDR3 is 13 residues long.

The sequence derives from a person aged 18-60 years who received the Ad26.COV2.S COVID-19 vaccine or a placebo. This chain uses TRBV5-6 with TRBJ2-7; the D is unclear. Sequences were derived from peripheral blood, sampled in a trial of Ad26.COV2.S vaccine versus placebo. The CDR3 loop reads CASSLDASYEQYF. The CDR3 coding sequence is TGTGCCAGCAGCTTAGACGCCTCCTACGAGCAGTACTTC.